Described below is a single T cell receptor beta chain sequence and its context. Its antigen remains unknown. This entry is derived from a study of cytomegalovirus exposure and HLA in healthy donors. General study findings and limits: Some public TCRs appeared in many individuals, while most sequences were rare. V- and J-gene trimming of TCR beta was linked (in a later analysis) to a missense DCLRE1C variant.

60 Vbeta and 13 Jbeta primers were used in PCR. The repertoire was sequenced with immunoSEQ multiplex PCR; TCRdb's copy has only in-frame clones and lacks some. This sample carries about 130,000 clones, 70% to 80% of them seen once, and the ten largest clones take about 3%. Sequencing was performed on PBMCs. This sequence was found in a woman aged 55-70 years in good health and CMV-seropositive.

CDR3 nucleotides: TGTGCCAGCAGCTGGGGTGGAGGAGATTACTATGGCTACACCTTC. This sequence encodes CASSWGGGDYYGYTF. The chain couples TRBV11-2 to TRBJ1-2, with D unresolved. CDR1 and CDR2 (germline): SGHAT, FQNNGV. V shed 4 bases and J shed 3 bases, with 15 bases lying between them. The length of the CDR3 is 15 residues.